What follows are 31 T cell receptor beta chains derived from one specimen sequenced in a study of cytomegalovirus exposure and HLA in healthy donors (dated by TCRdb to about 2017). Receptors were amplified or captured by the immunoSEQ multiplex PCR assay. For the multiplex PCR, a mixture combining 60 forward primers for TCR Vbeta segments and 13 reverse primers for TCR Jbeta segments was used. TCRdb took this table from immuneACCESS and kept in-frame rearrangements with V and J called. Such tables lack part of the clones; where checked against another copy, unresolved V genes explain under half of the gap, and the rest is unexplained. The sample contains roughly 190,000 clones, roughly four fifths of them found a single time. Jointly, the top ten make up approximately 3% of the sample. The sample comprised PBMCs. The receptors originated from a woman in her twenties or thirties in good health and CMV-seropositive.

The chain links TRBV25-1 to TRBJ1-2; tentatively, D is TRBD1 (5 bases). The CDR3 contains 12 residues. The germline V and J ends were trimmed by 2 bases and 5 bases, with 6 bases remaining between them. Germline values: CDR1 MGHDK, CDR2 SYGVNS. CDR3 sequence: CASSERGYGYTF. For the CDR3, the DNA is TGTGCCAGCAGTGAAAGGGGATATGGCTACACCTTC.

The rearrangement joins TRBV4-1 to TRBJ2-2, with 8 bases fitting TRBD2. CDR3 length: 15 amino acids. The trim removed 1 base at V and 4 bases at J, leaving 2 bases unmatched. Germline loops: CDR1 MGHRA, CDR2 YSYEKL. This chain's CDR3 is CASSQAGTSTGELFF. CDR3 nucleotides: TGCGCCAGCAGCCAAGCCGGGACTAGCACCGGGGAGCTGTTTTTT.

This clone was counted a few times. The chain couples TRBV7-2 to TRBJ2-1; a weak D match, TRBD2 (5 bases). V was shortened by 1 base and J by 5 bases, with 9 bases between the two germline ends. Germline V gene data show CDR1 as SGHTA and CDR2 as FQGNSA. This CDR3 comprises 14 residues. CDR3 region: CASSLDRGNNEQFF. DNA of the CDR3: TGTGCCAGCAGCTTAGACCGAGGGAACAATGAGCAGTTCTTC.

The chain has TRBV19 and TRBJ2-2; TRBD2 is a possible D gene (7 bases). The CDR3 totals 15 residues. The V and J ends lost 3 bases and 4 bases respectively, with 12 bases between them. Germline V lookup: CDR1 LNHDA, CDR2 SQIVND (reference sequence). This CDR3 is CASSMGGQATGELFF. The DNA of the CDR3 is TGTGCCAGTAGTATGGGGGGGCAGGCCACCGGGGAGCTGTTTTTT.

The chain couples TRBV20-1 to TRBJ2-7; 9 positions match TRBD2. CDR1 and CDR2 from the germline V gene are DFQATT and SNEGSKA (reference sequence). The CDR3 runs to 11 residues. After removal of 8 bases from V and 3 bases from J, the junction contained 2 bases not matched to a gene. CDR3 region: CSLAGNYEQYF. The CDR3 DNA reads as TGCAGTCTAGCGGGAAACTACGAGCAGTACTTC.

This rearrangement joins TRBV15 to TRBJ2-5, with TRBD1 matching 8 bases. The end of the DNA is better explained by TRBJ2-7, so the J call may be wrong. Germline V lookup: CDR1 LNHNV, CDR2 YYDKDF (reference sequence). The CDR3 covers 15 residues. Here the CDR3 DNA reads TGTGCCACCAGCAGAGTTAGGACAGGGCCCTACGAGCAGTACTTC. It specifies CATSRVRTGPYEQYF.

The CDR3 DNA reads TGTGCCAGTACAGCGGAAAACATTCAGTACTTC. Translation: CASTAENIQYF. The chain recombines TRBV19 with TRBJ2-4, with D tentatively TRBD2 (5 bases). Between the trimmed V and J ends, which lost 7 bases and 5 bases, there was a span of 6 bases. This CDR3 comprises 11 residues. Germline CDR1 is LNHDA and CDR2 is SQIVND (reference sequence).

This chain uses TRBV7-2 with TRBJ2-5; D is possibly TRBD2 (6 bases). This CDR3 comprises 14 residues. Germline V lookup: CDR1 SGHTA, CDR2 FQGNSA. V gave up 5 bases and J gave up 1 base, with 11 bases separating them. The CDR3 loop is CASSQGGLQETQYF. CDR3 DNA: TGTGCCAGCAGCCAGGGAGGCCTCCAAGAGACCCAGTACTTC.

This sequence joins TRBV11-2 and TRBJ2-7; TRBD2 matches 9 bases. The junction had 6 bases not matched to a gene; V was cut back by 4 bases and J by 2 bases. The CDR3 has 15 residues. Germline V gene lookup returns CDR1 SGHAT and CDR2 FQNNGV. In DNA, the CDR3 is TGTGCCAGCAGCTCGTCACTAGCGGGTACCTACGAGCAGTACTTC. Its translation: CASSSSLAGTYEQYF.

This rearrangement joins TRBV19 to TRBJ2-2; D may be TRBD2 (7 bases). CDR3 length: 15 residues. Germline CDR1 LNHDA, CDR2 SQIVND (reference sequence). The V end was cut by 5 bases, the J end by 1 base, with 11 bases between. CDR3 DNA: TGTGCCAGTAGTGCGGGGGCGATGAACACCGGGGAGCTGTTTTTT. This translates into CASSAGAMNTGELFF.

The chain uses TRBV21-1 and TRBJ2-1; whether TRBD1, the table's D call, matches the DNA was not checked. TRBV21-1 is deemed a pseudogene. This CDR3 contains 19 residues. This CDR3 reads CASIPGQQKPVPCYNEQFF. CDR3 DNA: TGTGCCAGCATTCCGGGACAGCAAAAACCCGTACCCTGCTACAATGAGCAGTTCTTC.

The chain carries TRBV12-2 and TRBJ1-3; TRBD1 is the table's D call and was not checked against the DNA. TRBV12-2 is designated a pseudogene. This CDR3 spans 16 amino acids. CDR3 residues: CASRQGGVDGGNTIYF. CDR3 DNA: TGTGCAAGTCGCCAAGGGGGCGTGGATGGCGGAAACACCATATATTTT.

CDR3 coding DNA: TGCGCCAGCAGCTTAGTAGAGGATGCCTACACCTTC. Its protein product is CASSLVEDAYTF. The chain combines TRBV5-1 with TRBJ1-2; D uncertain. Trimming took 2 bases from V and 10 from J, leaving 12 bases between them. This CDR3 region has 12 residues. CDR1 and CDR2 (germline): SGHRS, YFSETQ.

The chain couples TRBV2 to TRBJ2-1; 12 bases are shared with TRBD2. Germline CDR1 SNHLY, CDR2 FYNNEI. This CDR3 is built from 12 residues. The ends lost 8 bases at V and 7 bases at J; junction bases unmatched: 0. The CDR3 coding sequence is TGTGCCAGCCTAGCGGGAGGGAATGAGCAGTTCTTC. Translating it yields CASLAGGNEQFF.

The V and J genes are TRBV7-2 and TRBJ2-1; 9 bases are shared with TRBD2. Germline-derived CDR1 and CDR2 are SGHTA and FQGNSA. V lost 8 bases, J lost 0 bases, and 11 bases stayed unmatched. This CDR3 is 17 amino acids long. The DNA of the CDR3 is TGTGCCAGCCTCCAGACTAGCGGCTTAAGCTCCTACAATGAGCAGTTCTTC. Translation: CASLQTSGLSSYNEQFF.

CDR3 sequence (DNA): TGTGCCAGCAGATGGGACAGGGGAACCGGGGAGCTGTTTTTT. This codes for CASRWDRGTGELFF. The chain employs TRBV27 and TRBJ2-2; 10 bases agree with TRBD1. The J segment lost 5 bases and the V segment lost 6 bases, leaving 3 bases of the junction unmatched. The CDR3 length is 14 residues. Looked up from germline, CDR1 is MNHEY and CDR2 is SMNVEV (reference sequence).

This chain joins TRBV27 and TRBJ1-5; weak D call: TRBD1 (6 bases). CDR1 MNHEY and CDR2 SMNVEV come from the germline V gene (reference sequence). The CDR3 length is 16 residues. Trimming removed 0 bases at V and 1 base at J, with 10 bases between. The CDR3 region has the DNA TGTGCCAGCAGTTTATCGTCCGACAGGAGCAATCAGCCCCAGCATTTT. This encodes CASSLSSDRSNQPQHF.

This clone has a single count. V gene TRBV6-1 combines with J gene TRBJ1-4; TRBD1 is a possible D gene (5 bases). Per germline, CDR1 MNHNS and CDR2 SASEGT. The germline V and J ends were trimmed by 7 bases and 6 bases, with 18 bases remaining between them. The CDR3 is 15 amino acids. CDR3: CASKDYRDGYEKLFF. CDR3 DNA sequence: TGTGCCAGCAAGGACTACCGGGACGGTTATGAAAAACTGTTTTTT.

The chain's CDR3 is CASSYDMDTEAFF. The CDR3 coding sequence is TGTGCCAGCAGCTACGACATGGACACTGAAGCTTTCTTT. The chain is built from TRBV7-9 and TRBJ1-1; D unresolved. The CDR3 consists of 13 residues. V was clipped by 4 bases and J by 3 bases, with 9 bases between them. Looked up from germline, CDR1 is SEHNR and CDR2 is FQNEAQ (reference sequence).

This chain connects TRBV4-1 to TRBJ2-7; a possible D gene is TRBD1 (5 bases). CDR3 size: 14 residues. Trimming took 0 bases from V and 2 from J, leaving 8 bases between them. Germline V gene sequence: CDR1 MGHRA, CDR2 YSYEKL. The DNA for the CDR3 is TGCGCCAGCAGCCAAGATCCAGGGCCCTACGAGCAGTACTTC. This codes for CASSQDPGPYEQYF.

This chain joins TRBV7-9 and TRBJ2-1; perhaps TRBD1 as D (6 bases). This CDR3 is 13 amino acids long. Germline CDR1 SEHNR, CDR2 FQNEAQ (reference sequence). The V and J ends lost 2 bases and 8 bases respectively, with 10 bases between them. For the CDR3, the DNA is TGTGCCAGCAGCTTACAGGGGCGGGATGAGCAGTTCTTC. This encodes CASSLQGRDEQFF.

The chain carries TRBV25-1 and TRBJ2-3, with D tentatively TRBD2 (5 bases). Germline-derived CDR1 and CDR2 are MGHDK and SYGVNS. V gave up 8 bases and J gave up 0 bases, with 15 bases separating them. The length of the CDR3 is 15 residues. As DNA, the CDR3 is TGTGCCAGCTTGCCCCCCGGCGGGAGCACAGATACGCAGTATTTT. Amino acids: CASLPPGGSTDTQYF.

CDR3 residues: CASSVSGGFTDTQYF. In DNA form, the CDR3 reads TGTGCCAGCAGCGTGTCAGGGGGCTTCACAGATACGCAGTATTTT. The chain couples TRBV9 to TRBJ2-3, with 8 positions matching TRBD1. V was pared by 2 bases and J by 2 bases, with 4 bases of the junction left unmatched. CDR1 and CDR2 from the germline V gene are SGDLS and YYNGEE. The CDR3 consists of 15 residues.

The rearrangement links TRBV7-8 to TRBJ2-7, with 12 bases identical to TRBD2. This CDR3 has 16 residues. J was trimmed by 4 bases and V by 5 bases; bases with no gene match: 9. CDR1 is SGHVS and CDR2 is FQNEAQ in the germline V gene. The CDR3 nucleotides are TGTGCCAGCAGCGCCAGACTAGCGGGAGCGGGATACGAGCAGTACTTC. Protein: CASSARLAGAGYEQYF.

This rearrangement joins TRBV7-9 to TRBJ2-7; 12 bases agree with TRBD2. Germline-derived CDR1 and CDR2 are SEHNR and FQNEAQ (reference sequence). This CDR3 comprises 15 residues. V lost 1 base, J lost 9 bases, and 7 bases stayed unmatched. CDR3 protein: CASSLVSGTSGPQYF. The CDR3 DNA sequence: TGTGCCAGCAGCTTAGTTAGCGGGACTAGCGGGCCGCAGTACTTC.

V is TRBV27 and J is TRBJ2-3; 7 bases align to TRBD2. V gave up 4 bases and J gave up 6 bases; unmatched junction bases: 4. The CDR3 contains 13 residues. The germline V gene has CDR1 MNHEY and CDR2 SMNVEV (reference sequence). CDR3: CASSYSGRDTQYF. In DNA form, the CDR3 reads TGTGCCAGCAGTTACTCCGGGAGGGATACGCAGTATTTT.

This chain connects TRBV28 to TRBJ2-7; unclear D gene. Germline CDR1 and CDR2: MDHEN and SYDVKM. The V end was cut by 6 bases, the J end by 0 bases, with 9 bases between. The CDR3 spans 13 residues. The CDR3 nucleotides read TGTGCCAGCAGCCGGTACAGCTCCTACGAGCAGTACTTC. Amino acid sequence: CASSRYSSYEQYF.

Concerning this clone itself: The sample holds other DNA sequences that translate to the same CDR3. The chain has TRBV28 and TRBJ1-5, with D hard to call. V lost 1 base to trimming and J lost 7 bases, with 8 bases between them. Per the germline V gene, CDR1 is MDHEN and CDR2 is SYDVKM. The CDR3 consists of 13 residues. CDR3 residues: CASSLLGGQPQHF. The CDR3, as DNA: TGTGCCAGCAGTTTATTAGGAGGGCAGCCCCAGCATTTT.

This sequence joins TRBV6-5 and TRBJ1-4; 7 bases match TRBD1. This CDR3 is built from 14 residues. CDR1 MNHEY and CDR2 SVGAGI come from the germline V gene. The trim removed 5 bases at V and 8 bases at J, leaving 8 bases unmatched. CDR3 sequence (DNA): TGTGCCAGCAGTACAGGGGCCCTGCGGGAAAAACTGTTTTTT. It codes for CASSTGALREKLFF.

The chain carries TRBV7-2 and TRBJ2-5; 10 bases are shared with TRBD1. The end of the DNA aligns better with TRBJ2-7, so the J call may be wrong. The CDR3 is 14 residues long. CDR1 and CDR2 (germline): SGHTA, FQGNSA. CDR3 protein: CASSYGQGVYEQYF. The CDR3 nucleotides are TGTGCCAGCAGCTACGGACAGGGGGTCTACGAGCAGTACTTC.

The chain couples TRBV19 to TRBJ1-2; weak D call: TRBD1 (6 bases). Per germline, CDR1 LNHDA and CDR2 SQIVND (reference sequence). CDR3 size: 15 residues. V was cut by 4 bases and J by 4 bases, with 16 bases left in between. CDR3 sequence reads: CASSRPGQTFYGYTF. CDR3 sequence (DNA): TGTGCCAGTAGTAGGCCGGGACAAACTTTCTATGGCTACACCTTC.